This T cell receptor beta chain was captured by sequencing in a study of T-cell reconstitution after alpha-beta-depleted transplantation in children. Study outcomes and limitations: Some patients owed their high day-60 TCRbeta diversity to surviving recipient T cells and thymic progenitors.

During its preparation, the TCRbeta library received unique molecular identifiers. TCRdb itself ran the PCR reads through MiXCR, one entry per CDR3 protein. The sample yields around 490,000 distinct CDR3 sequences, roughly an eighth seen once. Worth noting for this clonotype: Its antigen is unknown.

V was trimmed by 4 bases and J by 4 bases, leaving 11 bases between them. The germline gives CDR1 LNHNV, CDR2 YYDKDF (reference sequence). The CDR3 covers 14 residues. This receptor was obtained from a female patient between 2 and 15 years old who had a stem cell transplant for aplastic anemia, so the T cells may come from the graft donor. The sample here was PBMCs, mostly from graft donor cells, taken 180 days after TCRalphabeta/CD19-depleted stem cell transplant. This chain joins TRBV15 and TRBJ2-1; D is undetermined. CDR3 DNA sequence: TGTGCCACCAGCATCTCGACACCATACAATGAGCAGTTCTTC. Amino acids: CATSISTPYNEQFF.